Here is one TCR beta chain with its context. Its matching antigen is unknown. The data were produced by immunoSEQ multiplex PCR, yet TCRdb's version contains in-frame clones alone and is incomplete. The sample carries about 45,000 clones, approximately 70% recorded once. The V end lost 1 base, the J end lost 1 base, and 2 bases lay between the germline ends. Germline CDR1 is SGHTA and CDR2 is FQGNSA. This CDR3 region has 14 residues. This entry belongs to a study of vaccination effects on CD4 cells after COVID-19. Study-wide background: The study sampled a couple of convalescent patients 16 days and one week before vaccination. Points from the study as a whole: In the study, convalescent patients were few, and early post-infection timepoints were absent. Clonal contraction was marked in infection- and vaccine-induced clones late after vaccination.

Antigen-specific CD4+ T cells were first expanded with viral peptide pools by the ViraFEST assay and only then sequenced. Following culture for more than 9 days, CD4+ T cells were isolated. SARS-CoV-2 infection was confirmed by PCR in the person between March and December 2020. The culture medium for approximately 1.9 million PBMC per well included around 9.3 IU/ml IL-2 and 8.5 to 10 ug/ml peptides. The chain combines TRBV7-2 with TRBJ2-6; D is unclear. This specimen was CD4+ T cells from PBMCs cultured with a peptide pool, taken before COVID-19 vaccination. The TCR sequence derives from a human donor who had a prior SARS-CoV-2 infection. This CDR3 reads CASSLVSGANVLTF. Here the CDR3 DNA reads TGTGCCAGCAGCTTAGTTTCTGGGGCCAACGTCCTGACTTTC.